One and the same sample provided the 11 T cell receptor beta chains below, sequenced in a study of T cells in Graves' hyperthyroidism and ophthalmopathy. What was amplified from RNA transcripts were TCR beta CDR3 regions. The study used the HTBI primer set for a first-round RT-PCR of the TCR CDR3. TCRdb processed the multiplex PCR reads anew with MiXCR; each CDR3 protein has one entry. The sample yields hundreds of thousands of distinct CDR3 sequences, 38% seen once. Source material: blood. These TCRs come from a man between 18 and 29 years old with Graves' hyperthyroidism.

Details on this clonotype: One base away lies a much larger clone, so this may be a sequencing read error. The rearrangement joins TRBV20-1 to TRBJ2-7; TRBD2 is a possible D gene (6 bases). CDR1 DFQATT and CDR2 SNEGSKA come from the germline V gene (reference sequence). The CDR3 spans 13 residues. This CDR3 is CSAVRDSLTERYF. The DNA of the CDR3 is TGCAGTGCTGTTCGGGACTCCCTAACGGAGCGGTACTTC.

Ten or more counts support this clonotype. The V and J genes are TRBV29-1 and TRBJ2-2; the match to TRBD1 covers 7 bases. The CDR3 extends over 15 amino acids. The junction had 10 bases not matched to a gene; V was cut back by 6 bases and J by 3 bases. Germline V gene lookup returns CDR1 SQVTM and CDR2 ANQGSEA. The CDR3 sequence: CSVAGDSRYTGELFF. The CDR3 nucleotides are TGCAGCGTGGCCGGGGACAGCAGATACACCGGGGAGCTGTTTTTT.

V gene TRBV6-6 combines with J gene TRBJ2-5; 14 bases agree with TRBD2. CDR1 is MNHNY, CDR2 SVGAGI, per germline (reference sequence). This CDR3 comprises 17 residues. V lost 4 bases, J lost 4 bases, and 8 bases stayed unmatched. CDR3 residues: CASSSGTSGSTGETQYF. CDR3 nucleotide sequence: TGTGCCAGCAGTTCAGGGACTAGCGGGAGTACAGGAGAGACCCAGTACTTC.

The chain links TRBV7-2 to TRBJ1-4; 7 bases agree with TRBD1. V lost 0 bases and J lost 8; bases outside the gene matches: 9. Germline V gene sequence: CDR1 SGHTA, CDR2 FQGNSA. The CDR3 has 16 amino acids. CDR3 residues: CASSLAQGLREEKLFF. CDR3 DNA sequence: TGTGCCAGCAGCTTAGCACAGGGGCTGCGTGAGGAAAAACTGTTTTTT.

The chain couples TRBV10-3 to TRBJ2-3; 12 bases are a match to TRBD1. Germline V gene sequence: CDR1 ENHRY, CDR2 SYGVKD. J lost 6 bases, V lost 10 bases, and 11 bases had no gene match. The length of the CDR3 is 15 residues. In DNA, the CDR3 is TGTGCCAGCTCACCAGGGACAGGGGGCGCGGATACGCAGTATTTT. Translating gives CASSPGTGGADTQYF.

The V and J genes are TRBV29-1 and TRBJ1-4, with unresolved D. The CDR3 is made up of 13 amino acids. Germline loops: CDR1 SQVTM, CDR2 ANQGSEA. Trimming cost V 8 bases and J 4 bases, with 14 bases left between them. This CDR3 is CSLRSGFNEKLFF. In DNA, the CDR3 is TGCAGCTTGAGATCGGGATTTAATGAAAAACTGTTTTTT.

A note on this clonotype: A clone one base away is much larger, so this may be a read error. The chain couples TRBV7-9 to TRBJ2-7; D remains ambiguous. This CDR3 region has 15 residues. The germline V gene has CDR1 SEHNR and CDR2 FQNEAQ (reference sequence). V lost 3 bases to trimming and J lost 2 bases, with 14 bases between them. CDR3 sequence: CASSLGAGSPYEQYF. CDR3 DNA: TGTGCCAGCAGCTTGGGCGCCGGATCCCCCTACGAGCAGTACTTC. Based on the CDR3 plus reference TRBV7-9 and TRBJ2-7, the full variable domain is DTGVSQNPRHKITKRGQNVTFRCDPISEHNRLYWYRQTLGQGPEFLTYFQNEAQLEKSRLLSDRFSAERPKGSFSTLEIQRTEQGDSAMYLCASSLGAGSPYEQYFGPGTRLTVT.

In this sample, this clonotype turned up a few times. The chain combines TRBV2 with TRBJ1-1; D possibly corresponds to TRBD1 (6 bases). The CDR3 spans 12 residues. Between the trimmed V and J ends, which lost 7 bases and 6 bases, there was a span of 12 bases. Looked up from germline, CDR1 is SNHLY and CDR2 is FYNNEI. For the CDR3, the DNA is TGTGCCAGCAAAAGGGGGAGCCCTGAAGCTTTCTTT. Translating it yields CASKRGSPEAFF.

This clonotype was recorded a few times. J is TRBJ1-1 and V is TRBV10-3, with unresolved D. The CDR3 extends over 13 amino acids. Germline CDR1 reads ENHRY; CDR2 reads SYGVKD. V was trimmed by 10 bases and J by 5 bases, leaving 17 bases between them. CDR3 region: CASKDSRRTEAFF. CDR3 DNA: TGTGCCAGCAAGGACTCGAGGCGGACTGAAGCTTTCTTT.

The V call is TRBV20-1, the J call TRBJ1-1; 10 bases agree with TRBD1. In germline, CDR1 is DFQATT, CDR2 SNEGSKA (reference sequence). Trimming removed 3 bases from V and 5 bases from J; junction bases left unmatched: 9. The CDR3 extends over 15 amino acids. CDR3 protein: CSASSGTGAGTEAFF. CDR3 sequence (DNA): TGCAGTGCTAGTTCTGGGACAGGGGCGGGAACTGAAGCTTTCTTT.

The V call is TRBV15, the J call TRBJ2-5; a weak D match, TRBD2 (6 bases). Trimming removed 3 bases from V and 7 bases from J, with 12 bases in between. This CDR3 region has 13 residues. CDR1 is LNHNV and CDR2 is YYDKDF in the germline V gene (reference sequence). The CDR3 coding sequence is TGTGCCACCAGCAGCGTAGAGGGAGGGACCCAGTACTTC. Translating gives CATSSVEGGTQYF.